This T cell receptor beta chain was captured in a study of CD8 T cells in ankylosing spondylitis. Points from the study as a whole: A motif in TCR beta, a set of eight highly homologous variants, appeared characteristic of ankylosing spondylitis blood. Earlier studies detected some motif variants in reactive arthritis synovial fluid and blood.

The authors made TCR beta libraries by quantitative 5'-RACE with molecular barcodes. TCRdb re-analysed the 5' RACE reads in MiXCR, keeping a single row per CDR3 protein. The sample shows some 840,000 distinct CDR3 sequences, 12% of them seen only once. Note on this clonotype: Its antigen is not identified.

The sequencing sample was made of blood, either unsorted or a sorted T cell fraction (not recorded which). This clonotype was obtained from a male donor with ankylosing spondylitis.

CDR3 region: CSASPWTSGRINEQFF. CDR3 nucleotides: TGCAGTGCTAGTCCCTGGACTAGCGGGAGGATCAATGAGCAGTTCTTC. This chain links TRBV20-1 with TRBJ2-1; the match to TRBD2 covers 14 bases. CDR1 DFQATT and CDR2 SNEGSKA come from the germline V gene (reference sequence). The CDR3 totals 16 residues. After removal of 3 bases from V and 6 bases from J, the junction contained 7 bases not matched to a gene.